A single T cell receptor beta chain is shown here with its context. What it recognizes is unknown. V was cut by 5 bases and J by 3 bases, with 17 bases left in between. The CDR3 is made up of 15 amino acids. Germline CDR1 LNHDA, CDR2 SQIVND (reference sequence). The data stem from a study of cytomegalovirus exposure and HLA in healthy donors. Overall study: Caucasian-associated ancestry cluster membership applied to around 76% of about 370 genotyped donors. Whole-study findings and limits: Later analysis placed DRB1 highest and HLA-C lowest in TCR association rates, which differed by HLA locus. The authors later found HLA-associated TCR beta chains more clonally expanded than equally common others. V segments that were indistinguishable, TRBV6-2 and TRBV6-3 among them, were omitted from analysis.

The PCR used 60 Vbeta and 13 Jbeta primers. The protocol was immunoSEQ multiplex PCR, while the TCRdb copy is restricted to in-frame clones and leaves out a portion. The sample includes 150,000 to 200,000 clones, around 79% seen only once; the top ten take 2% to 3%. Sequenced material: PBMCs. The receptor's source is a middle-aged woman in good health and CMV-seropositive. The chain combines TRBV19 with TRBJ2-7; a weak D match, TRBD2 (6 bases). The CDR3 loop reads CASSSRGTEHYEQYF. Here the CDR3 DNA reads TGTGCCAGTAGTTCTCGGGGGACTGAGCACTACGAGCAGTACTTC.